Described below is a single T cell receptor (beta chain) sequence and its context. Many counts were recorded for this clonotype. The clone's antigen remains unknown. Per-nucleotide qualities are absent, and no much larger clonotype sits a single base away. Ophthalmopathy patients had moderately to severely active disease, with a Clinical Activity Score of 3 or more, a NOSPECS grade of 4 or more, and a disease duration of less than 3 months. Any patient with an uncontrolled infection, another autoimmune disease, pregnancy or lactation was excluded. Clinical symptoms, serum thyroxine and TRAb, thyroid ultrasound, and orbital computed tomography formed the basis for the diagnoses. PBMCs were separated from roughly 10 ml of fresh peripheral blood using Ficoll-Paque density gradient centrifugation. Total RNA was extracted with Trizol reagent, and quality was checked on an Agilent 2100 Bioanalyzer. The data derive from a study of T cells in Graves' hyperthyroidism and ophthalmopathy (dated by TCRdb to the late 2010s). At the level of the whole study: Peripheral blood was sampled at the time of initial diagnosis, prior to any treatment. In addition, the study compared T-cell repertoires in thyroid tissue and in blood from several Graves' hyperthyroidism patients. TCR Vbeta CDR3 sequencing of roughly 140 peripheral blood samples (43 ophthalmopathy, 75 to 80 hyperthyroidism and roughly 17 progressor patients) is reported in the paper. An independent validation cohort of about 19 hyperthyroidism patients and approximately 17 patients who later progressed to ophthalmopathy tested prospective prediction of ophthalmopathy. After blood sampling, hyperthyroidism patients were treated with methimazole at a starting dose of 30 mg daily, and ophthalmopathy patients were treated with high-dose intravenous methylprednisolone. The 100 discovery patients were randomly split 7:3 into training and test sets. To identify TCR V-J signatures that set the groups apart, the researchers used a discovery cohort of roughly 100 patients, made up of approximately 43 with Graves' ophthalmopathy and some 60 with stable Graves' hyperthyroidism. Study-level results and caveats: In validation, the model predicted progression to ophthalmopathy with 65% to 71% sensitivity and 72% to 85% specificity, a median of 6.5 months before onset. In cross-validation, a model built on a 13 V-J signature told ophthalmopathy apart from stable hyperthyroidism with 87.88% sensitivity and approximately 81% specificity, and in testing the same model reached 80%/75%. Most expanded thyroid clonotypes (frequency above 0.001) were also detected in blood, a finding suggesting that blood repertoires may reflect thyroid immune responses. No statistical method was used to fix the sample size in advance, and group allocation was not hidden from the investigators.

The TCR beta CDR3 regions were amplified from the RNA transcripts. For the first round of RT-PCR on the TCR CDR3, the HTBI primer set was used together with the Qiagen OneStep RT-PCR kit. A second multiplex PCR round built the libraries, followed by size selection and purification. Sequencing of the libraries was done on an Illumina HiSeq2000 using paired-end 100 bp reads. As for how the authors treated the data: SOAPnuke was used to process the raw data, throwing out any read that contained adapters or uncalled bases, had a mean Phred below 15, or lacked an exact constant-primer or identifier match. COPE v1.2.5 was used to merge the high-quality paired reads, and each unique nucleotide sequence was defined as a clonotype. Clonotypes were aligned to IMGT TRBV, TRBD and TRBJ reference segments using MiTCR v1.1. The analysis was restricted to V-J combinations with a frequency above 0.0001, which together covered 98% to 99.2% of the repertoires. A TCS score was defined as the ratio between F50 (clonal expansion) and ExV (chaos), using BLOSUM62-based TCRdist between CDR3 peptides within each V-J. Welch's t-statistics and random forest reduced several hundred V-J features to around 14, which were used in a naive Bayes classifier (R e1071). Using fastp at Q25 and MiXCR, TCRdb reprocessed the public reads and kept productive beta chains. Rows with a matching CDR3 protein are joined into one entry that keeps the most common DNA and genes. The V and J calls reflect TCRdb's pipeline rather than the authors' work. The sample contains about 400,000 distinct CDR3 sequences, 14% of them found a single time. The ten biggest clones cover roughly a fifth of the sample.

This TCR derives from a woman aged 25 to 39 with Graves' ophthalmopathy. The material sequenced was blood.

The sequenced DNA: TGTGCCAGCACCGGGTCCGCGAACACTGAAGCTTTCTTT. Its amino acids are CASTGSANTEAFF. The chain joins TRBV3-1 to TRBJ1-1; the D gene remains uncertain. CDR1 and CDR2, looked up from the germline V gene (reference sequence), are LGHDT and YNNKEL. V drops 7 bases and J drops 1 base, leaving 10 bases in between. The CDR3 sequence holds 13 residues, the cysteine and phenylalanine included. This entry keeps only the CDR3 DNA: 39 bases, framed from base 1.